This T cell receptor (beta chain) was profiled in a study of blood T cell repertoires in COVID-19. Study-level background: Spain, Italy and the United States supplied samples that represented acute and convalescent COVID-19. T cells, B-cell-depleted T cells, or PBMCs provided the cDNA or gDNA that served as material.

In the authors' methods: Nucleated cell counts were estimated from reference gene primer amplification. Libraries were prepared by immunoSEQ multiplex PCR; TCRdb keeps only in-frame clonotypes and omits some of them. V, J and clone size are those of that table, while D and trimming were read from the DNA. The table has about 70,000 clones, approximately 83% seen once. The CDR3 is made up of 16 amino acids. Germline CDR1 reads LNHDA; CDR2 reads SQIVND (reference sequence). V was trimmed by 1 base and J by 2 bases, leaving 11 bases between them. The sequencing input was peripheral blood. This sequence originates from a man older than 75 with acute or convalescent COVID-19. V and J are TRBV19 and TRBJ2-2; D remains ambiguous. This chain's CDR3 is CASSIVAGSNTGELFF. The CDR3 coding sequence is TGTGCCAGTAGTATAGTGGCAGGTTCAAACACCGGGGAGCTGTTTTTT.